This entry lists 8 T cell receptor beta chains sequenced from one sample in a study of cytomegalovirus exposure and HLA in healthy donors. In the PCR, 60 Vbeta and 13 Jbeta primers were used. Here immunoSEQ multiplex PCR was the method, and the copy in TCRdb shows in-frame clones only, minus some. The sample carries about 150,000 clones, over 75% recorded once. The sequencing input was PBMCs. These receptors were collected from a male donor in good health and CMV-seronegative.

The chain carries TRBV7-2 and TRBJ2-1, with 14 positions matching TRBD2. This CDR3 has 16 amino acids. CDR1 SGHTA and CDR2 FQGNSA come from the germline V gene. The V segment lost 5 bases and the J segment 10 bases; nucleotides outside the gene matches: 10. DNA for the CDR3: TGTGCCAGCAGCGGAAGACTAGCGGGGGGGGCCGAGGAGCAGTTCTTC. Residues: CASSGRLAGGAEEQFF.

V is TRBV18 and J is TRBJ1-5; no clear D gene. CDR1 and CDR2 from the germline V gene are KGHSH and LQKENI. This CDR3 has 13 amino acids. Trimming shortened V by 3 bases and J by 6 bases, and 9 bases separated the two germline ends. Here the CDR3 reads CASSPLAGQPQHF. In DNA, the CDR3 is TGTGCCAGCTCACCCCTCGCCGGTCAGCCCCAGCATTTT.

The chain has TRBV4-1 and TRBJ2-1, with D possibly TRBD1 on 5 matching bases. The CDR3 is 16 amino acids. Trimming removed 1 base from V and 5 bases from J, with 15 bases in between. CDR1 MGHRA and CDR2 YSYEKL come from the germline V gene. The CDR3 nucleotides read TGCGCCAGCAGCCAAGGGATTAGCAGGGCCCACAATGAGCAGTTCTTC. It is translated as CASSQGISRAHNEQFF.

The chain uses TRBV7-8 and TRBJ2-5; 9 bases are shared with TRBD2. With V trimmed by 1 base and J by 0 bases, 9 bases remained unmatched. The CDR3 is made up of 18 amino acids. Germline CDR1 is SGHVS and CDR2 is FQNEAQ. The CDR3 loop is CASSLGPPTSGYQETQYF. DNA of the CDR3: TGTGCCAGCAGCTTAGGACCTCCGACTAGCGGTTACCAAGAGACCCAGTACTTC.

The V and J genes are TRBV6-5 and TRBJ1-1; D unresolved. The germline V gene encodes CDR1 MNHEY and CDR2 SVGAGI. CDR3 length equals 14 residues. The ends were cut back, 0 bases at V and 1 base at J, with 6 bases in the middle. DNA for the CDR3: TGTGCCAGCAGTTACTCGCCACAGAACACTGAAGCTTTCTTT. Encoded protein: CASSYSPQNTEAFF.

V is TRBV5-1 and J is TRBJ2-1, with 9 bases that match TRBD2. The germline V gene encodes CDR1 SGHRS and CDR2 YFSETQ. J was trimmed by 4 bases and V by 7 bases; bases with no gene match: 12. CDR3 length: 16 residues. The CDR3 reads CASAEIAGDYYNEQFF. The CDR3 DNA is TGCGCCAGCGCGGAAATAGCGGGGGACTATTACAATGAGCAGTTCTTC.

The CDR3 protein is CASKSGGAGSYEQYF. DNA for the CDR3: TGTGCCAGTAAATCCGGGGGAGCGGGCTCCTACGAGCAGTACTTC. The V and J genes are TRBV19 and TRBJ2-7; D might be TRBD2 (6 bases). Looked up from germline, CDR1 is LNHDA and CDR2 is SQIVND (reference sequence). This CDR3 has 15 amino acids. Trimming stripped 7 bases from V and 0 bases from J, with 16 bases between.

The V gene is TRBV7-2, the J gene TRBJ2-2; D perhaps matches TRBD1 (6 bases). CDR1 and CDR2 (germline): SGHTA, FQGNSA. The length of the CDR3 is 15 residues. Deletions cut 2 bases from V and 5 bases from J, with 12 bases between. The CDR3 region is CASSLMRGGTGELFF. The DNA for the CDR3 is TGTGCCAGCAGCTTAATGCGAGGGGGAACCGGGGAGCTGTTTTTT.